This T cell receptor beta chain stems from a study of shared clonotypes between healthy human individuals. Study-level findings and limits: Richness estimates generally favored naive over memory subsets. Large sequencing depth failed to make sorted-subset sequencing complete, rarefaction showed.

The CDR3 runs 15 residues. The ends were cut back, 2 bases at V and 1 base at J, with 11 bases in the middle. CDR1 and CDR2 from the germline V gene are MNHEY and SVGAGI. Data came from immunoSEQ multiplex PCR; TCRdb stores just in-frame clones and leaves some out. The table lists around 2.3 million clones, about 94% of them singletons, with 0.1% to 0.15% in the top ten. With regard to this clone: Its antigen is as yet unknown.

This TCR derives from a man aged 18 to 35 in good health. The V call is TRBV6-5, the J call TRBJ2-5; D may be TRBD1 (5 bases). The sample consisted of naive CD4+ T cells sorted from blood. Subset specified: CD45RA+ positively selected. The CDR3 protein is CASSYGDRVQETQYF. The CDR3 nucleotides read TGTGCCAGCAGTTACGGAGACAGAGTCCAAGAGACCCAGTACTTC.